These 28 T cell receptor beta chains originate from one sample sequenced in a study of blood T cell repertoires in COVID-19. Repertoires were generated with immunoSEQ multiplex PCR, while TCRdb's copy carries only in-frame clones and drops some. The table lists some 100,000 clones, 80% to 90% of them singletons, with approximately 2.4% in the top ten. Sequenced sample: PBMCs or T cells enriched from blood (not recorded which). The receptors come from a woman aged 50 to 60 who had recovered from COVID-19.

This sequence joins TRBV6-1 and TRBJ1-2; 7 positions match TRBD1. Germline values: CDR1 MNHNS, CDR2 SASEGT. This CDR3 has 14 amino acids. V gave up 5 bases and J gave up 6 bases; unmatched junction bases: 9. The CDR3 DNA sequence: TGTGCCAGCAGTTCGACAGGGTTCGGGCATGGCTACACCTTC. It specifies CASSSTGFGHGYTF.

This clone was recorded once. The chain is built from TRBV7-8 and TRBJ2-1, with D possibly matching TRBD2 (7 bases). Germline assignment: CDR1 SGHVS and CDR2 FQNEAQ. The CDR3 consists of 15 residues. Trimming removed 5 bases at V and 4 bases at J, with 15 bases between. This CDR3 reads CASSQSSGQYNEQFF. CDR3 in DNA: TGTGCCAGCAGCCAATCTAGCGGACAGTACAATGAGCAGTTCTTC.

The chain employs TRBV6-5 and TRBJ1-4; a weak D match, TRBD1 (6 bases). Germline CDR1 reads MNHEY; CDR2 reads SVGAGI. CDR3 length: 15 residues. With 2 bases removed from V and 6 bases from J, the gap between germline ends came to 13 bases. In DNA, the CDR3 is TGTGCCAGCAGTTACGATGGGACAAGTTATGAAAAACTGTTTTTT. This encodes CASSYDGTSYEKLFF.

The genes are TRBV19 and TRBJ1-2; no reliable D call. CDR1 LNHDA and CDR2 SQIVND come from the germline V gene (reference sequence). Trimming took 5 bases from V and 0 from J, leaving 4 bases between them. CDR3 length: 12 amino acids. CDR3 region: CASSESNYGYTF. CDR3 sequence (DNA): TGTGCCAGTAGTGAGTCTAACTATGGCTACACCTTC.

This clone was observed once. The chain links TRBV7-9 to TRBJ1-4, with a possible D match to TRBD1 (5 bases). The V gene's germline CDR1 is SEHNR and CDR2 FQNEAQ (reference sequence). The V gene lost 3 bases and the J gene lost 0 bases, with 17 bases spanning the gap. The CDR3 has 18 residues. CDR3 DNA: TGTGCCAGCAGCTTTAGGCAGGGCGGTAGGGCAACTAATGAAAAACTGTTTTTT. This encodes CASSFRQGGRATNEKLFF.

V usage is TRBV5-1 and J usage is TRBJ2-7, with no clear D. Germline V CDR1 and CDR2: SGHRS, YFSETQ. Between the trimmed V and J ends, which lost 4 bases and 0 bases, there was a span of 14 bases. This CDR3 has 15 amino acids. The CDR3 protein is CASSPSGGYSYEQYF. CDR3 sequence (DNA): TGCGCCAGCAGCCCCTCTGGCGGATACTCCTACGAGCAGTACTTC.

V gene TRBV14 combines with J gene TRBJ1-2; TRBD1 matches 7 bases. CDR3 length: 13 amino acids. Trimming cost V 2 bases and J 8 bases; bases outside gene matches: 5. CDR1 and CDR2 (germline): SGHDN, FVKESK. The DNA of the CDR3 is TGTGCCAGCAGCCAAAAGACAGGGTACGGCTACACCTTC. This codes for CASSQKTGYGYTF. The entire variable domain, with the rest obtained from reference TRBV14 and TRBJ1-2, is as follows: EAGVTQFPSHSVIEKGQTVTLRCDPISGHDNLYWYRRVMGKEIKFLLHFVKESKQDESGMPNNRFLAERTGGTYSTLKVQPAELEDSGVYFCASSQKTGYGYTFGSGTRLTVV.

This chain joins TRBV25-1 and TRBJ2-7; possible D gene TRBD2, 6 bases. This CDR3 has 12 amino acids. V was trimmed by 6 bases and J by 0 bases, leaving 6 bases between them. Germline V gene lookup returns CDR1 MGHDK and CDR2 SYGVNS. The CDR3, as DNA: TGTGCCAGCAGGGGGGGCTCCTACGAGCAGTACTTC. Its translation is CASRGGSYEQYF.

The chain uses TRBV27 and TRBJ2-2; perhaps TRBD2 as D (7 bases). Trimming removed 6 bases at V and 7 bases at J, with 18 bases between. The germline CDR1 and CDR2 sequences are MNHEY and SMNVEV (reference sequence). The CDR3 length is 15 residues. CDR3 sequence (DNA): TGTGCCAGCAGACATCATCGGGGGGCCGACGGGGAGCTGTTTTTT. As protein: CASRHHRGADGELFF.

CDR3 DNA: TGTGCCAGTAGTACGACAGGGGTCGGGAATGAGCAGTTCTTC. The encoded protein is CASSTTGVGNEQFF. The chain is built from TRBV19 and TRBJ2-1; TRBD1 aligns across 8 bases. The CDR3 extends over 14 amino acids. Germline CDR1 LNHDA, CDR2 SQIVND (reference sequence). The V and J ends lost 4 bases and 7 bases, in that order; junction bases with no gene match: 6.

The chain recombines TRBV28 with TRBJ1-6; unclear D gene. Germline V gene lookup returns CDR1 MDHEN and CDR2 SYDVKM. The CDR3 covers 12 residues. Trimming shortened V by 1 base and J by 11 bases, and 6 bases separated the two germline ends. CDR3 loop: CASSLFLPPLHF. Written as DNA, the CDR3 is TGTGCCAGCAGTTTATTTCTTCCACCCCTCCACTTT.

DNA for the CDR3: TGTGCCACCAGCCCGGGACTAGCGGGTCAAGAGACCCAGTACTTC. Protein sequence: CATSPGLAGQETQYF. This chain uses TRBV15 with TRBJ2-5, with 12 nucleotides matching TRBD2. CDR1 and CDR2 from the germline V gene are LNHNV and YYDKDF (reference sequence). V shed 5 bases and J 2 bases; nucleotides not matched to a gene: 3. The CDR3 runs 15 residues.

This sequence joins TRBV6-5 and TRBJ2-7; possible D gene TRBD2, 6 bases. CDR1 and CDR2 from the germline V gene are MNHEY and SVGAGI. Between the trimmed V and J ends, which lost 2 bases and 2 bases, there was a span of 13 bases. The CDR3 contains 15 residues. Here the CDR3 reads CASSYNRREAYEQYF. The CDR3 DNA follows: TGTGCCAGCAGTTACAACAGGAGGGAGGCCTACGAGCAGTACTTC.

The V and J genes are TRBV5-6 and TRBJ1-3, with D hard to call. Germline V gives CDR1 SGHDT, CDR2 YYEEEE. This CDR3 comprises 16 residues. The V end lost 1 base, the J end lost 5 bases, and 16 bases lay between the germline ends. This chain's CDR3 is CASSLRGRYERNTIYF. As DNA, the CDR3 is TGTGCCAGCAGCTTGCGGGGTCGGTATGAGCGAAACACCATATATTTT.

The J gene is TRBJ1-2, the V gene TRBV3-1 (or the pseudogene TRBV3-2); TRBD1 matches 7 bases. Trimming at V came to 6 bases and at J to 2 bases, leaving 6 bases not matched to a gene. This CDR3 has 14 amino acids. Germline assignment: CDR1 LGHDT and CDR2 YNNKEL (reference sequence). CDR3 loop: CASRPTGINYGYTF. The CDR3 bases are TGTGCCAGCAGACCGACAGGGATAAACTATGGCTACACCTTC.

The rearrangement joins TRBV7-8 to TRBJ1-5; D is unresolved. Trimming took off 2 bases at V and 0 bases at J, with 11 bases between the two ends. The germline CDR1 and CDR2 sequences are SGHVS and FQNEAQ. This CDR3 is 16 amino acids long. In nucleotides, the CDR3 is TGTGCCAGCAGCTTAACCGCGGTTAATAGCAATCAGCCCCAGCATTTT. Translated, it gives CASSLTAVNSNQPQHF.

V is TRBV28 and J is TRBJ2-1; 9 bases match TRBD2. CDR1 and CDR2 (germline): MDHEN, SYDVKM. The CDR3 sequence is 19 residues long. Germline trimming cut 2 bases from V and 6 bases from J; bases unmatched to any gene: 17. CDR3 sequence reads: CASSLVFWTIAGDGNEQFF. In DNA form, the CDR3 reads TGTGCCAGCAGTTTAGTTTTCTGGACCATAGCGGGAGACGGCAATGAGCAGTTCTTC.

This clone was recorded a few times. The rearrangement links TRBV27 to TRBJ2-2; no reliable D call. CDR1 is MNHEY and CDR2 is SMNVEV in the germline V gene (reference sequence). This CDR3 comprises 17 residues. The V gene lost 7 bases and the J gene lost 1 base, with 19 bases spanning the gap. CDR3: CASTRSPAIGNTGELFF. In DNA form, the CDR3 reads TGTGCCAGCACCCGAAGTCCTGCGATCGGGAACACCGGGGAGCTGTTTTTT.

This sequence joins TRBV14 and TRBJ1-6; TRBD1 might be the D (5 bases). CDR1 is SGHDN, CDR2 FVKESK, per germline. CDR3 length: 12 residues. Deletions cut 4 bases from V and 11 bases from J, with 9 bases between. CDR3 nucleotides: TGTGCCAGCAGCCTCAGGGTCCCACCCCTCCACTTT. This translates into CASSLRVPPLHF.

The chain is built from TRBV19 and TRBJ2-5; D perhaps matches TRBD2 (7 bases). The V end was cut by 10 bases, the J end by 5 bases, with 20 bases between. This CDR3 comprises 14 residues. Per germline, CDR1 LNHDA and CDR2 SQIVND (reference sequence). The CDR3 loop reads CATREGGVVETQYF. The CDR3 DNA follows: TGTGCCACGCGAGAAGGGGGGGTCGTTGAGACCCAGTACTTC.

This rearrangement joins TRBV7-3 to TRBJ2-4; TRBD1 aligns across 7 bases. Germline V gene lookup returns CDR1 SGHTA and CDR2 FQGTGA. This CDR3 comprises 13 residues. V lost 2 bases, J lost 6 bases, and 1 base stayed unmatched. The CDR3 sequence is CASSLAGGNIQYF. Here the CDR3 DNA reads TGTGCCAGCAGCTTAGCAGGGGGAAACATTCAGTACTTC.

The chain links TRBV5-6 to TRBJ2-1, with TRBD2 as a possible D gene (6 bases). Trimming pared 4 bases from V and 1 base from J, leaving 15 bases between. CDR1 is SGHDT and CDR2 is YYEEEE in the germline V gene. The CDR3 is made up of 16 amino acids. As DNA, the CDR3 is TGTGCCAGCAGCCACAGGAGGGATCTTTCCTACAATGAGCAGTTCTTC. Translation: CASSHRRDLSYNEQFF. The full variable domain, completed using reference TRBV5-6 and TRBJ2-1, is DAGVTQSPTHLIKTRGQQVTLRCSPKSGHDTVSWYQQALGQGPQFIFQYYEEEERQRGNFPDRFSGHQFPNYSSELNVNALLLGDSALYLCASSHRRDLSYNEQFFGPGTRLTVL.

The J gene is TRBJ2-7, the V gene TRBV21-1; TRBD1, as called in the table, went unchecked against the DNA. TRBV21-1 is designated a pseudogene. The CDR3 has 13 residues. The CDR3 coding sequence is TGTGCCAGGAAGGACAGGGGGAATCACGAGCAGTACTTC. Amino acid sequence: CARKDRGNHEQYF.

This sequence joins TRBV20-1 and TRBJ2-1, with D perhaps TRBD2 (6 bases). This CDR3 comprises 11 residues. The germline V gene has CDR1 DFQATT and CDR2 SNEGSKA (reference sequence). V was cut by 1 base and J by 12 bases, with 10 bases left in between. The CDR3 region is CSARGDFGQFF. CDR3 in DNA: TGCAGTGCTAGAGGGGACTTTGGGCAGTTCTTC.

The chain carries TRBV6-5 and TRBJ2-3; TRBD2 matches 8 bases. The germline V gene has CDR1 MNHEY and CDR2 SVGAGI. The CDR3 consists of 15 residues. V was pared by 6 bases and J by 1 base, with 6 bases of the junction left unmatched. CDR3 DNA sequence: TGTGCCAGCAGCCCCAGCGGGAGTCGCACAGATACGCAGTATTTT. Translation gives CASSPSGSRTDTQYF.

The V and J genes are TRBV5-1 and TRBJ1-2; 8 bases are shared with TRBD1. The germline V gene encodes CDR1 SGHRS and CDR2 YFSETQ. The CDR3 length is 14 residues. J gave up 10 bases and V 4 bases, and 12 bases lay outside the gene matches. The CDR3, as DNA: TGCGCCAGCAGCCCGCTCCTGGGACAGGCTGTCTACACCTTC. Translated, it gives CASSPLLGQAVYTF.

This clone has just a few counts. This sequence joins TRBV7-3 and TRBJ1-6, with D possibly TRBD1 on 6 matching bases. There are 13 residues in the CDR3. The germline gives CDR1 SGHTA, CDR2 FQGTGA. Between the trimmed V and J ends, which lost 5 bases and 9 bases, there was a span of 11 bases. CDR3 residues: CASSQTRGSPLHF. In nucleotides, the CDR3 is TGTGCCAGCAGCCAGACCAGGGGTTCACCCCTCCACTTT.

The table lists this clone with a few counts. This sequence joins TRBV2 and TRBJ1-5, with a tentative D call TRBD1 (5 bases). Germline V gene lookup returns CDR1 SNHLY and CDR2 FYNNEI. V was clipped by 8 bases and J by 3 bases, with 14 bases between them. The CDR3 length is 14 residues. CDR3 region: CASGGTDYNQPQHF. The CDR3 DNA sequence: TGTGCCAGCGGCGGGACGGATTACAATCAGCCCCAGCATTTT.